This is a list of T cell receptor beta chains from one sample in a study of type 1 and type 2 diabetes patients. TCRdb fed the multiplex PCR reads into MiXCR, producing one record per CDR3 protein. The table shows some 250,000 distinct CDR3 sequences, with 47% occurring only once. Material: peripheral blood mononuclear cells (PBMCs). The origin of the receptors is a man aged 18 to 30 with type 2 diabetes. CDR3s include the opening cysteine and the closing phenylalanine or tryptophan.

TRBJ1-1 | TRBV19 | CATWGDTEAFF
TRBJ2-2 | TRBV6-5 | CASSYTILAGLNTGELFF
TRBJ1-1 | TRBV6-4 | CASRRTANTETFF
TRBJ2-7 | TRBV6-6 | CASSRMIGTSGTYEQYF
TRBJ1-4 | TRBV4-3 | CASSQGLFEKLFF
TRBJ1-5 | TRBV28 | CASSLIENQPQHF
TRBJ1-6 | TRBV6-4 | CASSDSEGPSPLHF
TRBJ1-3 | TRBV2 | CASSERSGNTIYF
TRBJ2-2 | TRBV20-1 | CSARVVRTVGAFTGELFF
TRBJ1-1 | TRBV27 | CASSLGGDGTEAFF
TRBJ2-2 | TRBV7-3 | CASSPGLARTTAGELFF
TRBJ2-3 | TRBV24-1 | CATSDLRGIGQGVCSTDTQYF
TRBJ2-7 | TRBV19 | CASSIDGVREQYF
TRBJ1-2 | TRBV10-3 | CASSYSLASYGYTF
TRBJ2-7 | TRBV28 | CASSSAAITSGSKKYEQYF
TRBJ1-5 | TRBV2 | CASSGMEQGGSETQHF